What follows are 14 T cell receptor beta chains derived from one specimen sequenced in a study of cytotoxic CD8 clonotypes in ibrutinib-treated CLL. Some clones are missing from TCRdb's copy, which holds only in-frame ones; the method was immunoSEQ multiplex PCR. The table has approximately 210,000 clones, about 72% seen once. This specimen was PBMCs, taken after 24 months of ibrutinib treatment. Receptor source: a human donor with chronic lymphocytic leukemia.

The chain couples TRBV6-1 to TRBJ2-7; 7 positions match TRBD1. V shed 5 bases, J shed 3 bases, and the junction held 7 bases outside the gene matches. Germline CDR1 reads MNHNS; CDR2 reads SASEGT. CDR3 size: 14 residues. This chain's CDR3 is CASSYATGNYEQYF. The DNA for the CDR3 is TGTGCCAGCAGTTATGCGACAGGGAACTACGAGCAGTACTTC.

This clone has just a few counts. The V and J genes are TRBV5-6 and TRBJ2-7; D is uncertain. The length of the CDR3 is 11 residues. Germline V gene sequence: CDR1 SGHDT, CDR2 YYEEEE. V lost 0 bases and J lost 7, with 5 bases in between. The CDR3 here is CASSLVGEQYF. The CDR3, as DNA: TGTGCCAGCAGCTTGGTTGGTGAGCAGTACTTC. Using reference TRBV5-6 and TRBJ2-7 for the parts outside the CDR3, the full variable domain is DAGVTQSPTHLIKTRGQQVTLRCSPKSGHDTVSWYQQALGQGPQFIFQYYEEEERQRGNFPDRFSGHQFPNYSSELNVNALLLGDSALYLCASSLVGEQYFGPGTRLTVT.

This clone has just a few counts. This CDR3 reads CASSESFLVPPDYGYTF. The CDR3 nucleotides are TGCGCCAGCAGTGAGTCGTTTTTGGTTCCACCTGACTATGGCTACACCTTC. The genes are TRBV10-2 and TRBJ1-2, with no clear D. The germline V and J ends were trimmed by 0 bases and 3 bases, with 17 bases remaining between them. CDR3 size: 17 residues. CDR1 and CDR2 (germline): WSHSY, SAAADI.

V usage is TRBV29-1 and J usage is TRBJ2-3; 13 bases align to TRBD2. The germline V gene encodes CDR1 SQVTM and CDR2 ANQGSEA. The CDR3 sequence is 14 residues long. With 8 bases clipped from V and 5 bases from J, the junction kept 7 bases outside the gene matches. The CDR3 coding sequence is TGCAGCTCAGGACTAGCGGGAGATGGAGATACGCAGTATTTT. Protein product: CSSGLAGDGDTQYF.

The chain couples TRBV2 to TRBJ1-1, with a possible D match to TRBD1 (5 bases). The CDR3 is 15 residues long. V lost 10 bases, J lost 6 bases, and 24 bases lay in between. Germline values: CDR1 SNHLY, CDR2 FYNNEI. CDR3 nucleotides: TGTGCCACTGTGGATCGAGGAGACTCGGGACCTGAAGCTTTCTTT. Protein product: CATVDRGDSGPEAFF.

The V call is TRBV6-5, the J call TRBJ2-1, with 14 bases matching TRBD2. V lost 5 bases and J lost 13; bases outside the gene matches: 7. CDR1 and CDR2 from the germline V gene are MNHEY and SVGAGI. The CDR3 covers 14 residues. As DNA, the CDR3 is TGTGCCAGCAGTCATGGGACTAGCGGGAGACGTCAGTTCTTC. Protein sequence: CASSHGTSGRRQFF.

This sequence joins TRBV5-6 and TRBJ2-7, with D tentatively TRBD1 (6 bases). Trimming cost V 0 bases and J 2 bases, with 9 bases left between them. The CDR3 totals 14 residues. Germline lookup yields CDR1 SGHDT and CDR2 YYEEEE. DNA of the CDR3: TGTGCCAGCAGCTTGGAGACAGGAACCTACGAGCAGTACTTC. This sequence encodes CASSLETGTYEQYF.

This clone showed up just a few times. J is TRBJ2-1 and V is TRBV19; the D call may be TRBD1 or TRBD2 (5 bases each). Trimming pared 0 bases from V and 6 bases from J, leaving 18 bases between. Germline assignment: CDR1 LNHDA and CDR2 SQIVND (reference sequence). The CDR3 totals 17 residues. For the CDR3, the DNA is TGTGCCAGTAGTATAGACGGACTTTGGGGCTCTCCCAATGAGCAGTTCTTC. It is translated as CASSIDGLWGSPNEQFF.

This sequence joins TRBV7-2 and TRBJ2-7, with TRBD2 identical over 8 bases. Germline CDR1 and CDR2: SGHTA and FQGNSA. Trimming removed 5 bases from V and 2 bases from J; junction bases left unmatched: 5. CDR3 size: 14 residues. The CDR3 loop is CASSHGTRAYEQYF. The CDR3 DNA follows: TGTGCCAGCAGCCACGGGACTAGGGCCTACGAGCAGTACTTC.

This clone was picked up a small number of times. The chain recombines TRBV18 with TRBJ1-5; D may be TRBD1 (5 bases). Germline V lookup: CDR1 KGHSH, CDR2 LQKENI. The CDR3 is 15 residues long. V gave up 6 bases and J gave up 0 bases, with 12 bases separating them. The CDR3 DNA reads TGTGCCAGCTCGGAGGGGAGGGCTAGCAATCAGCCCCAGCATTTT. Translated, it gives CASSEGRASNQPQHF.

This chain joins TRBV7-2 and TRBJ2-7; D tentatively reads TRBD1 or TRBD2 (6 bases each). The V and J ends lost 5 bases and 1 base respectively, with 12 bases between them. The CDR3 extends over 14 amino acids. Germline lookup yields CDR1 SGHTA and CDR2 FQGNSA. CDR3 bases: TGTGCCAGCAGCCTAGGAGGGGGTTCCTACGAGCAGTACTTC. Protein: CASSLGGGSYEQYF. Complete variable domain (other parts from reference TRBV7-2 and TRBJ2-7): GAGVSQSPSNKVTEKGKDVELRCDPISGHTALYWYRQSLGQGLEFLIYFQGNSAPDKSGLPSDRFSAERTGGSVSTLTIQRTQQEDSAVYLCASSLGGGSYEQYFGPGTRLTVT.

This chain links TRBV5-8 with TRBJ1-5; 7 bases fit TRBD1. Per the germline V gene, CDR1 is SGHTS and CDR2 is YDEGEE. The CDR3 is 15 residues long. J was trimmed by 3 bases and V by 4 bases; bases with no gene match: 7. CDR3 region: CASSQTGILNQPQHF. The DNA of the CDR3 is TGTGCCAGCAGCCAGACAGGGATTCTCAATCAGCCCCAGCATTTT. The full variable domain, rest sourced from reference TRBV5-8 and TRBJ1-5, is EAGVTQSPTHLIKTRGQQATLRCSPISGHTSVYWYQQALGLGLQFLLWYDEGEERNRGNFPPRFSGRQFPNYSSELNVNALELEDSALYLCASSQTGILNQPQHFGDGTRLSIL.

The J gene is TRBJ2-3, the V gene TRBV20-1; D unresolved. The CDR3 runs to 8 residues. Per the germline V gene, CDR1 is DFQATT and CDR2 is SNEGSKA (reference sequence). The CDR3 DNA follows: TGCAGGGGGGATACGCAGTATTTT. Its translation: CRGDTQYF.

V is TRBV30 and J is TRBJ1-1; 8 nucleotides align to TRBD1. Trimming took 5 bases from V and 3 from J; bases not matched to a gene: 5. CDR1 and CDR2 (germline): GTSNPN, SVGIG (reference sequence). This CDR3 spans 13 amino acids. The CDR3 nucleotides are TGTGCCTGGCGGAGACAGGGGTACACTGAAGCTTTCTTT. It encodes CAWRRQGYTEAFF.